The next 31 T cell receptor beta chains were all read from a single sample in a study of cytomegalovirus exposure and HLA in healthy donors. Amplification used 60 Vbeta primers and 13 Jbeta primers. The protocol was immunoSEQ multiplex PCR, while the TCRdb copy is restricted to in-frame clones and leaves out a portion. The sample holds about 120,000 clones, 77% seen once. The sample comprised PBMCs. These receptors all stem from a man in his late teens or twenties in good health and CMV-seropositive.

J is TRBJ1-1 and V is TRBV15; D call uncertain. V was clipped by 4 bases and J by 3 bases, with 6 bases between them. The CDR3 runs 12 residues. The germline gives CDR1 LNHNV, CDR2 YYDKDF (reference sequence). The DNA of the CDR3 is TGTGCCACCAGCATGACATACACTGAAGCTTTCTTT. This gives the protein CATSMTYTEAFF.

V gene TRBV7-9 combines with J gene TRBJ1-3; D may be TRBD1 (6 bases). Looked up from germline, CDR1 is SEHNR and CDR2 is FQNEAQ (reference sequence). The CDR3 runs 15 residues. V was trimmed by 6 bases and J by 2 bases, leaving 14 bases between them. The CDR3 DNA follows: TGTGCCAGCAGTCTTGACAGGACGACTGGAAACACCATATATTTT. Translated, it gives CASSLDRTTGNTIYF.

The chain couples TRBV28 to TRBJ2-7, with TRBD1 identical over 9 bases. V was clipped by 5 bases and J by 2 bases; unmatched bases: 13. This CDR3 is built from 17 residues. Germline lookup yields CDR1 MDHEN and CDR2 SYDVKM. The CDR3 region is CASSPRDRVNLPYEQYF. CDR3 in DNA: TGTGCCAGCAGTCCCCGGGACAGGGTAAATTTGCCCTACGAGCAGTACTTC.

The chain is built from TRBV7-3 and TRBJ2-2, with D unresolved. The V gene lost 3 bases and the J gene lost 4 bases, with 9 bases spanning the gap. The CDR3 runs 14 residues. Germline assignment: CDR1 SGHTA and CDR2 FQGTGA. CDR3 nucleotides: TGTGCCAGCAGCTTGCACCGAGCCACCGGGGAGCTGTTTTTT. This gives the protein CASSLHRATGELFF.

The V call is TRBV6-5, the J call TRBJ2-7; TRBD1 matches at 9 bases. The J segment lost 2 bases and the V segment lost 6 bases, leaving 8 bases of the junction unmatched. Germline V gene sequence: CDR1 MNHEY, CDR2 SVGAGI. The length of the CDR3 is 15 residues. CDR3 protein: CASSPRDRAPYEQYF. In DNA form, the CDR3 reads TGTGCCAGCAGCCCCCGGGACAGGGCGCCCTACGAGCAGTACTTC.

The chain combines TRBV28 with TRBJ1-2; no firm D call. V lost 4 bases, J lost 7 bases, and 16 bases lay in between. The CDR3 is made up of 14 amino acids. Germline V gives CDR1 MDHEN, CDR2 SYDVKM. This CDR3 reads CASSSLWQDLGYTF. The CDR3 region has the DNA TGTGCCAGCAGTTCGCTGTGGCAGGATCTTGGCTACACCTTC.

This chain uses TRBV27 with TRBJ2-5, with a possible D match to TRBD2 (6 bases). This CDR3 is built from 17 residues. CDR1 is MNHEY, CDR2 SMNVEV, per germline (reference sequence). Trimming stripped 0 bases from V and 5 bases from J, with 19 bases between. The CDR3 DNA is TGTGCCAGCAGTTTATCGGCCGGATTCCGGGACTGGGAGACCCAGTACTTC. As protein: CASSLSAGFRDWETQYF.

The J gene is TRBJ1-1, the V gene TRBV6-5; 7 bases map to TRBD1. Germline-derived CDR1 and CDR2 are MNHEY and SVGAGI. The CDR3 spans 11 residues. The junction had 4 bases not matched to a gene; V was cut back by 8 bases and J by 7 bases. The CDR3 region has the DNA TGTGCCAGCCCAGGGGGTATTGAAGCTTTCTTT. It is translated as CASPGGIEAFF.

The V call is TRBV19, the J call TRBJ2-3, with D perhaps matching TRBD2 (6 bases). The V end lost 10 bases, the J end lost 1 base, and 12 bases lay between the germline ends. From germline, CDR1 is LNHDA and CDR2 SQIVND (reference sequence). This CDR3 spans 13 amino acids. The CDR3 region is CATLGEGTDTQYF. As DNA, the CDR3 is TGTGCCACGCTAGGGGAGGGCACAGATACGCAGTATTTT.

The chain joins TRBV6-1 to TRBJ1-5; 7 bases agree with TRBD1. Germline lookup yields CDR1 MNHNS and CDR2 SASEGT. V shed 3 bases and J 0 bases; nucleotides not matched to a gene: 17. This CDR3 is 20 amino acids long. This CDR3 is CASSERLQGLSYYSNQPQHF. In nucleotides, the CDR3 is TGTGCCAGCAGTGAGCGATTACAGGGGCTATCCTATTATAGCAATCAGCCCCAGCATTTT.

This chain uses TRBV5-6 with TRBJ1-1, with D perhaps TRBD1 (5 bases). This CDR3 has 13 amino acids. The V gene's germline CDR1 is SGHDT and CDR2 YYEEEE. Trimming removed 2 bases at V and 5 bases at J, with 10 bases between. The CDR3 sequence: CASSFDRGTEAFF. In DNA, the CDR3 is TGTGCCAGCAGCTTTGACCGGGGGACTGAAGCTTTCTTT.

The CDR3 loop is CASSPGQGGTEAFF. CDR3 coding DNA: TGTGCCAGCTCCCCAGGACAGGGCGGCACTGAAGCTTTCTTT. The chain combines TRBV18 with TRBJ1-1, with 8 bases lining up with TRBD1. The CDR3 consists of 14 residues. In germline, CDR1 is KGHSH, CDR2 LQKENI. The trim removed 6 bases at V and 4 bases at J, leaving 7 bases unmatched.

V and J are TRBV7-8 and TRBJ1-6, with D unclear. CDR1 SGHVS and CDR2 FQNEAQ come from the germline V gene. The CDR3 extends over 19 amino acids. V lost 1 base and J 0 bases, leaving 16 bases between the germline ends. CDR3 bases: TGTGCCAGCAGCTTAGTATCGGCAGGAGGGAGCTCCTATAATTCACCCCTCCACTTT. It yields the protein CASSLVSAGGSSYNSPLHF.

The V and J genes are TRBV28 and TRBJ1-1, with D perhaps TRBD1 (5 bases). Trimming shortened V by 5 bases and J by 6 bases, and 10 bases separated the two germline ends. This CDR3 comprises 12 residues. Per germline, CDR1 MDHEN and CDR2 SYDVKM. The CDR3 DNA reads TGTGCCAGCAGTCCACAGGATTCTGAAGCTTTCTTT. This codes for CASSPQDSEAFF.

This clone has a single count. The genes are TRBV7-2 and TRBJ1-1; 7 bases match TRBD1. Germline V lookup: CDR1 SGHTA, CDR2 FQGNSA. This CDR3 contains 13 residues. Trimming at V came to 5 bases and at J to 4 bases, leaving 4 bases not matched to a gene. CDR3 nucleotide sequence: TGTGCCAGCAGCGAAACAGGGGCCACTGAAGCTTTCTTT. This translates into CASSETGATEAFF. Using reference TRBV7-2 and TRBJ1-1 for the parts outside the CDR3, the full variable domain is GAGVSQSPSNKVTEKGKDVELRCDPISGHTALYWYRQSLGQGLEFLIYFQGNSAPDKSGLPSDRFSAERTGGSVSTLTIQRTQQEDSAVYLCASSETGATEAFFGQGTRLTVV.

The CDR3 sequence: CASSYNRAGRRNSPLHF. The CDR3 DNA reads as TGTGCCAGCAGTTATAATAGAGCAGGGCGGCGAAATTCACCCCTCCACTTT. This chain uses TRBV27 with TRBJ1-6; D might be TRBD1 (5 bases). Germline CDR1 and CDR2: MNHEY and SMNVEV (reference sequence). The CDR3 is made up of 17 amino acids. V was cut by 4 bases and J by 7 bases, with 20 bases left in between.

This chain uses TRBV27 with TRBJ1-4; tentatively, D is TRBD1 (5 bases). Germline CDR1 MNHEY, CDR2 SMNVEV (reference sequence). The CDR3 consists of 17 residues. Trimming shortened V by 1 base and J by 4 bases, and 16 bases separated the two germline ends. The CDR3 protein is CASSLFPPQGINEKLFF. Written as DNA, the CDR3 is TGTGCCAGCAGTTTATTTCCGCCGCAGGGCATTAATGAAAAACTGTTTTTT.

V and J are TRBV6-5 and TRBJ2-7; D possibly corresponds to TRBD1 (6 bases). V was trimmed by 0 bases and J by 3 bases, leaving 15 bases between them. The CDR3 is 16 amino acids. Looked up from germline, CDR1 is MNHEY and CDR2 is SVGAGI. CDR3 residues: CASSYSGTQEFYEQYF. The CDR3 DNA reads TGTGCCAGCAGTTACTCGGGGACACAGGAGTTCTACGAGCAGTACTTC.

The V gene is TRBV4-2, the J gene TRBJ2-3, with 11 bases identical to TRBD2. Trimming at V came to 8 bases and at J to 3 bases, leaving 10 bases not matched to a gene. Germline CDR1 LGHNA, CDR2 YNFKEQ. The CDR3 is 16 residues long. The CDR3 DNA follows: TGTGCCAGCTGCTTGACTAGCGGGGCAAATACAGATACGCAGTATTTT. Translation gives CASCLTSGANTDTQYF.

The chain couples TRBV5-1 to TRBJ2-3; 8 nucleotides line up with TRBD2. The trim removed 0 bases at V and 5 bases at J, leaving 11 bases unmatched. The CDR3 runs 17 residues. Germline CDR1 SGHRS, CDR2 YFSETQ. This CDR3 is CASSLEWLAGVRDTQYF. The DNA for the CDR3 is TGCGCCAGCAGCTTGGAGTGGCTAGCGGGTGTCAGAGATACGCAGTATTTT.

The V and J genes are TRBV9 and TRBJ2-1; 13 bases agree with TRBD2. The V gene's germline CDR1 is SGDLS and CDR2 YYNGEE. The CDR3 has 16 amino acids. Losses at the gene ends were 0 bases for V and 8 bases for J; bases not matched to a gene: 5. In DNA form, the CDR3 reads TGTGCCAGCAGCGTAGGCACTAGCGGGGGGGGCGATGAGCAGTTCTTC. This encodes CASSVGTSGGGDEQFF.

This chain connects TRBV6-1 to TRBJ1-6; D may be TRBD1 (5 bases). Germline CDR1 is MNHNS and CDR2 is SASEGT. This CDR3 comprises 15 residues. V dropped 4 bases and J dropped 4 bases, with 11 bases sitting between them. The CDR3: CASSVRGGYNSPLHF. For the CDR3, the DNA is TGTGCCAGCAGTGTAAGGGGAGGGTATAATTCACCCCTCCACTTT.

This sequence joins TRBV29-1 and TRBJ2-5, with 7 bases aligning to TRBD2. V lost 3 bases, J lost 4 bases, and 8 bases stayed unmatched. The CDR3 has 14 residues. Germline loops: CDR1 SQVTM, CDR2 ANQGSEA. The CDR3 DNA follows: TGCAGCGTTGACCAGCGGGAAAAGGGAGAGACCCAGTACTTC. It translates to CSVDQREKGETQYF.

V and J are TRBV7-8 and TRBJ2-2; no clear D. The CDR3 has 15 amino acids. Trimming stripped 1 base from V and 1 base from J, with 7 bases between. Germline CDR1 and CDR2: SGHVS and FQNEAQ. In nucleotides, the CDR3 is TGTGCCAGCAGCTTAGTCGGCGGGAACACCGGGGAGCTGTTTTTT. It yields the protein CASSLVGGNTGELFF.

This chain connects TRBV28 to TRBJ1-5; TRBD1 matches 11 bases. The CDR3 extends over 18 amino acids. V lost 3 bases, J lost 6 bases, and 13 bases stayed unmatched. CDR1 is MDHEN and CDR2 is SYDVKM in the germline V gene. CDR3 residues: CASSFFVGAGQGVQPQHF. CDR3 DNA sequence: TGTGCCAGCAGTTTTTTTGTCGGCGCGGGACAGGGGGTTCAGCCCCAGCATTTT.

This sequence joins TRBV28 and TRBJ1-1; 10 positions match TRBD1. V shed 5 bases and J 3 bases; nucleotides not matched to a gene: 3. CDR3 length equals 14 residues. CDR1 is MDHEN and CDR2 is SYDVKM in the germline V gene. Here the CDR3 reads CASSRDRGDTEAFF. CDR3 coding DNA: TGTGCCAGCAGTCGGGACAGGGGTGACACTGAAGCTTTCTTT.

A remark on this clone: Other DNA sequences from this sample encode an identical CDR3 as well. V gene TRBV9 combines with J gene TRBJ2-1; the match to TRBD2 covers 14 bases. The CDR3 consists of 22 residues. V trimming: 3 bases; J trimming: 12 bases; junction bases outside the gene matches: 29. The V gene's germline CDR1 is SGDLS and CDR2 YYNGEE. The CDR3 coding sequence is TGTGCCAGCAGCGGAGGCCCTGACAGGATGATTTCCGGGACTAGCGGGAGAGCCGGGCAGTTCTTC. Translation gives CASSGGPDRMISGTSGRAGQFF.

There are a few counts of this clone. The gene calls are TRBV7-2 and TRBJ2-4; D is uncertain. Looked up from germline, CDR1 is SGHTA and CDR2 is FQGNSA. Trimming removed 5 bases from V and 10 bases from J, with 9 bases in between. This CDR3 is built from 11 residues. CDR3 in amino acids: CASSQLGIQYF. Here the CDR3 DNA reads TGTGCCAGCAGCCAACTCGGTATTCAGTACTTC.

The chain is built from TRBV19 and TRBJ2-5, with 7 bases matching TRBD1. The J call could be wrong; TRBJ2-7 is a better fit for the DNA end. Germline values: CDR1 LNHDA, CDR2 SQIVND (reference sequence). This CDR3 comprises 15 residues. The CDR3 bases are TGTGCCAGTAGTATAGGTAGGGGGCCGCCCTACGAGCAGTACTTC. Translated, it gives CASSIGRGPPYEQYF.

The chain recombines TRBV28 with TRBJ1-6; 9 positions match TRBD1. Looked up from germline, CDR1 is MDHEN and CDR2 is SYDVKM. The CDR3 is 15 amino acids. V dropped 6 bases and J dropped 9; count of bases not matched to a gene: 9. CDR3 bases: TGTGCCAGCAGCGGCGCCGGGACAGGGAGTTCACCCCTCCACTTT. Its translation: CASSGAGTGSSPLHF.

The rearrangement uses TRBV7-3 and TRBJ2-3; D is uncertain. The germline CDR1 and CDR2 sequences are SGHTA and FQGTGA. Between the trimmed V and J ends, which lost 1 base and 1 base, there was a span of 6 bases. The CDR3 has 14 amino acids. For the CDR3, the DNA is TGTGCCAGCAGCTTAATTTCCGGCACAGATACGCAGTATTTT. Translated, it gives CASSLISGTDTQYF.